In this sample, the clone carrying this T cell receptor beta chain turned up once. Those enrolled in Seattle joined during active infection and were followed longitudinally afterward. V lost 5 bases and J 0 bases, leaving 10 bases between the germline ends. CDR1 and CDR2 from the germline V gene are LGHNT and FRNRAP. The CDR3 spans 15 residues. The data originate from a study of blood T cell repertoires in COVID-19. The wider study: There were acute and convalescent COVID-19 samples, and they came from the United States, Italy and Spain. PBMCs, B-cell-depleted T cells, or T cells were the source of the cDNA or gDNA that made up the material.

Libraries were prepared by immunoSEQ multiplex PCR; TCRdb keeps only in-frame clonotypes and omits some of them. The repertoire holds around 52,000 clones, about 85% seen once, with 20% to 25% in the top ten. The receptor's source is a woman aged 80 or over with COVID-19, enrolled during active disease. Material for sequencing was peripheral blood. The V call is TRBV12-5, the J call TRBJ2-2; TRBD1 is a possible D gene (5 bases). CDR3 residues: CASGGQAANTGELFF. The DNA for the CDR3 is TGTGCTAGTGGTGGACAAGCCGCGAACACCGGGGAGCTGTTTTTT.